The source of this T cell receptor beta chain is a study of T cells in Graves' hyperthyroidism and ophthalmopathy. Study outcomes and limitations: The model foresaw ophthalmopathy a median about 6.5 months prior to onset.

Exclusions: uncontrolled infection, other autoimmune disease, pregnancy, lactation. Used for diagnoses were clinical symptoms, serum thyroxine and TRAb, thyroid ultrasound and orbital computed tomography. V lost 5 bases and J lost 4, with 15 bases in between. CDR1 is DFQATT, CDR2 SNEGSKA, per germline (reference sequence). The CDR3 totals 14 residues. Researchers amplified the TCR beta CDR3 regions from RNA transcripts. Primed by the HTBI set, a first-round RT-PCR was run on the TCR CDR3. One entry per CDR3 protein, called by TCRdb with MiXCR from the multiplex PCR reads. Of around 450,000 distinct CDR3 sequences listed, 15% to 17% are singletons. Regarding this clonotype: What it binds is unknown.

The V call is TRBV20-1, the J call TRBJ1-5; D unresolved. Source material: blood. This TCR came from a woman under 30 with Graves' hyperthyroidism. The CDR3 region has the DNA TGCAGTGCTCTCAAGCCCCAACCGAATCAGCCCCAGCATTTT. It encodes CSALKPQPNQPQHF.